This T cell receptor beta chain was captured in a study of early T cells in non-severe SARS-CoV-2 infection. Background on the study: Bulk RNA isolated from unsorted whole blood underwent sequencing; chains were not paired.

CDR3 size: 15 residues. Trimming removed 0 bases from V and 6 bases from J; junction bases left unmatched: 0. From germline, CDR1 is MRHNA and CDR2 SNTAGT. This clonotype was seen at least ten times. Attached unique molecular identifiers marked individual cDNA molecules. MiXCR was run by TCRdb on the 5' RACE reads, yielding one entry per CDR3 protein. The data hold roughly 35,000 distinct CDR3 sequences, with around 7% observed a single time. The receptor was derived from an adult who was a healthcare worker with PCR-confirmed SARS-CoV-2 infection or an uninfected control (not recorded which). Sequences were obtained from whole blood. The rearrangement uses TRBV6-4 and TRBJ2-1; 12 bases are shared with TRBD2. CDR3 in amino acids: CASSDSLAGGNEQFF. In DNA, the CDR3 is TGTGCCAGCAGTGACTCACTAGCGGGAGGCAATGAGCAGTTCTTC.